One sample yielded the 12 T cell receptor beta chains listed below, sequenced in a study of T cells in Graves' hyperthyroidism and ophthalmopathy. RNA transcripts were the template for amplifying TCR beta CDR3 regions. Researchers ran a first-round RT-PCR on the TCR CDR3 using the HTBI primer set. TCRdb reprocessed the multiplex PCR reads with MiXCR, giving one entry per CDR3 protein. This sample has hundreds of thousands of distinct CDR3 sequences, with roughly 22% found just once. Sequenced input: blood. These receptors came from a woman in her seventies with Graves' ophthalmopathy.

Note on this clonotype: At one end, the junction sequence differs from germline, possibly due to a read error. This chain uses TRBV6-1 with TRBJ2-7; the match to TRBD2 covers 10 bases. CDR3 length: 15 residues. Germline CDR1 is MNHNS and CDR2 is SASEGT. CDR3 coding DNA: TGTGCCGGCAGTACACCTTCGACTAGCGGGTACGAGCAGTACTTC. This sequence encodes CAGSTPSTSGYEQYF.

The rearrangement joins TRBV19 to TRBJ1-2; D possibly corresponds to TRBD1 (6 bases). The CDR3 has 15 residues. Germline V gene data show CDR1 as LNHDA and CDR2 as SQIVND (reference sequence). Trimming took 3 bases from V and 4 from J, leaving 15 bases between them. As DNA, the CDR3 is TGTGCCAGTAGTATGGACAGCCAGAGAGGCTATGGCTACACCTTC. This encodes CASSMDSQRGYGYTF.

This clonotype turned up a few times. This chain connects TRBV4-1 to TRBJ1-5, with 11 bases lining up with TRBD1. After removal of 0 bases from V and 9 bases from J, the junction contained 10 bases not matched to a gene. The CDR3 runs to 17 residues. From germline, CDR1 is MGHRA and CDR2 YSYEKL. Here the CDR3 reads CASSQDRGQGGPWPQHF. DNA of the CDR3: TGCGCCAGCAGCCAAGATAGGGGACAGGGGGGGCCGTGGCCCCAGCATTTT.

This clonotype was counted a few times. The chain links TRBV19 to TRBJ2-1, with D possibly being TRBD2 (6 bases). CDR1 and CDR2 from the germline V gene are LNHDA and SQIVND (reference sequence). CDR3 size: 18 residues. V was pared by 8 bases and J by 4 bases, with 27 bases between. The CDR3 nucleotides are TGTGCCAGTGGGGAGGTGGCGGGAACAATTAGTCCTTACAATGAGCAGTTCTTC. Residues: CASGEVAGTISPYNEQFF.

The table lists this clonotype with a few counts. One end of the junction fails to match germline, which may point to a read error. This chain joins TRBV6-2 or TRBV6-3 and TRBJ2-2, with D possibly TRBD2 on 5 matching bases. The CDR3 loop spans 15 amino acids. Germline loops: CDR1 MNHEY, CDR2 SVGEGT. The CDR3 region is CASSFDPSSLGKLFF. The DNA for the CDR3 is TGTGCCAGCAGCTTTGATCCTTCTTCCCTCGGGAAGCTGTTTTTT.

This clonotype was detected only a few times. The chain recombines TRBV6-5 with TRBJ1-2, with D hard to call. Germline V CDR1 and CDR2: MNHEY, SVGAGI. CDR3 length equals 15 residues. Trimming cost V 1 base and J 2 bases, with 11 bases left between them. The CDR3 bases are TGTGCCAGCAGTTACTTAATCGCCACCAACTATGGCTACACCTTC. As protein: CASSYLIATNYGYTF.

This clonotype showed up just a few times. The chain carries TRBV6-2 or TRBV6-3 and TRBJ2-7; 9 bases line up with TRBD1. J gave up 3 bases and V 4 bases, and 13 bases lay outside the gene matches. This CDR3 comprises 17 residues. Germline assignment: CDR1 MNHEY and CDR2 SVGEGT. The CDR3 DNA is TGTGCCAGCAGTTCACGTACCGGGACAGGGATCGTCTACGAGCAGTACTTC. Protein sequence: CASSSRTGTGIVYEQYF.

This clonotype was recorded at least ten times. The V call is TRBV11-2, the J call TRBJ2-1; TRBD2 aligns across 9 bases. The CDR3 runs to 15 residues. J lost 4 bases, V lost 5 bases, and 6 bases had no gene match. CDR1 and CDR2 from the germline V gene are SGHAT and FQNNGV. CDR3 in amino acids: CASSPPGLAYNEQFF. The DNA for the CDR3 is TGTGCCAGCAGCCCTCCGGGACTAGCTTACAATGAGCAGTTCTTC.

This clonotype was seen a few times. This CDR3 reads CSASGDGANYEQYF. CDR3 bases: TGCAGTGCTAGTGGCGATGGGGCAAACTACGAGCAGTACTTC. This chain connects TRBV20-1 to TRBJ2-7; D is possibly TRBD1 (5 bases). The germline V gene has CDR1 DFQATT and CDR2 SNEGSKA (reference sequence). Trimming stripped 3 bases from V and 3 bases from J, with 15 bases between. The CDR3 sequence is 14 residues long.

This clonotype was counted a few times. The J gene is TRBJ2-7, the V gene TRBV11-1; TRBD2 is a possible D gene (5 bases). The germline V and J ends were trimmed by 6 bases and 2 bases, with 11 bases remaining between them. Germline lookup yields CDR1 SGHAT and CDR2 FQDESV (reference sequence). The CDR3 loop spans 13 amino acids. CDR3 nucleotide sequence: TGTGCCAGCAGATCGGATAGCGCCTACGAGCAGTACTTC. Protein sequence: CASRSDSAYEQYF.

In its sample, this clonotype was seen a few times. The V and J genes are TRBV12-3 or TRBV12-4 and TRBJ1-6; TRBD1 matches at 8 bases. J was trimmed by 9 bases and V by 0 bases; bases with no gene match: 4. The CDR3 totals 15 residues. For the CDR3, the DNA is TGTGCCAGCAGTTTAGCGCAGGGGGCGGGTTCACCCCTCCACTTT. Translated, it gives CASSLAQGAGSPLHF.

This clonotype was seen ten or more times. The rearrangement links TRBV5-1 to TRBJ1-2; TRBD1 aligns across 7 bases. Germline V gene lookup returns CDR1 SGHRS and CDR2 YFSETQ. CDR3 size: 13 residues. Trimming took 0 bases from V and 5 from J; bases not matched to a gene: 1. CDR3 in DNA: TGCGCCAGCAGCTTGGCACAGGGGTATGGCTACACCTTC. Translation gives CASSLAQGYGYTF.